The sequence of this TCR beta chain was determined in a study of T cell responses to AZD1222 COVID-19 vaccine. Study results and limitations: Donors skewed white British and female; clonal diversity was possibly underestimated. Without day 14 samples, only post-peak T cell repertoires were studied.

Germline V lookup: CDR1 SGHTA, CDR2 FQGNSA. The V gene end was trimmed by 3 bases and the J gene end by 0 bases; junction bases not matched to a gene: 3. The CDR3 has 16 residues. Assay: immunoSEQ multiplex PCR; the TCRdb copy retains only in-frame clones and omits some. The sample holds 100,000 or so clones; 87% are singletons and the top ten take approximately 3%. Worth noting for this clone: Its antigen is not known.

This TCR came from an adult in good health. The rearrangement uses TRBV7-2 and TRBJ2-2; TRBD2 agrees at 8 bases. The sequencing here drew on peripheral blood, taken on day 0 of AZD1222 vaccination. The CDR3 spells CASSLAGGTNTGELFF. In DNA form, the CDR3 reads TGTGCCAGCAGCTTGGCGGGGGGAACGAACACCGGGGAGCTGTTTTTT.